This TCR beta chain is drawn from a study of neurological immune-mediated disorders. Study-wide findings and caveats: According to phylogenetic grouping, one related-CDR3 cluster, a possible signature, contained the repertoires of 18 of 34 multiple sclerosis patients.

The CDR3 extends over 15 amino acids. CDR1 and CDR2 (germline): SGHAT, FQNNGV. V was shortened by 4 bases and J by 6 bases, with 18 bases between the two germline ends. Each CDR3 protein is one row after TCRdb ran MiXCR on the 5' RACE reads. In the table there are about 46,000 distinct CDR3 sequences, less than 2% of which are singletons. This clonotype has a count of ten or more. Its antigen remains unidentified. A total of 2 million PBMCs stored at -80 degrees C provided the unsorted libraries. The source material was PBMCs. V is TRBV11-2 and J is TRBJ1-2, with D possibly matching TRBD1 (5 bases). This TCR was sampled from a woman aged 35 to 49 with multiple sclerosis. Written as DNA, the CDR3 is TGTGCCAGCAGCTCCCTGGCGGCAGGGAGGAATGGCTACACCTTC. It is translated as CASSSLAAGRNGYTF.